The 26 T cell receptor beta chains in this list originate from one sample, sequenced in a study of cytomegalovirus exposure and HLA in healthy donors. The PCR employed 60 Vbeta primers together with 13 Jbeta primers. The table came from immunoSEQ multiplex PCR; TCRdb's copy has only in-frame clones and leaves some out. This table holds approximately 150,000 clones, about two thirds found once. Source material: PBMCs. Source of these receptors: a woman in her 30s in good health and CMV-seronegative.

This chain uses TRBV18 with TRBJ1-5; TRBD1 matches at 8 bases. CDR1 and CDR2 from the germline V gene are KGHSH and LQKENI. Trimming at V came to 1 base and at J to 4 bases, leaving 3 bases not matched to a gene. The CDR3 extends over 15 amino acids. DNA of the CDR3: TGTGCCAGCTCACCACTACAGGGGGAAAATCAGCCCCAGCATTTT. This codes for CASSPLQGENQPQHF. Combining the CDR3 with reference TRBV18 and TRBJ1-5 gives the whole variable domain NAGVMQNPRHLVRRRGQEARLRCSPMKGHSHVYWYRQLPEEGLKFMVYLQKENIIDESGMPKERFSAEFPKEGPSILRIQQVVRGDSAAYFCASSPLQGENQPQHFGDGTRLSIL.

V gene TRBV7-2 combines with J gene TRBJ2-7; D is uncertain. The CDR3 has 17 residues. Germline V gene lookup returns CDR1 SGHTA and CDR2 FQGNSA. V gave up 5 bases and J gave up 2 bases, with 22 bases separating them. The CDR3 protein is CASSQRSHILLTYEQYF. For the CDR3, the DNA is TGTGCCAGCAGCCAGCGCTCTCATATATTACTTACCTACGAGCAGTACTTC.

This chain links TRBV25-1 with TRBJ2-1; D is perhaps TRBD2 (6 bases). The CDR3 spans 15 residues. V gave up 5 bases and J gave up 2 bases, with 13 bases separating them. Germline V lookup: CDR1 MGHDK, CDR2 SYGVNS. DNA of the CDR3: TGTGCCAGCAGTTCCCCGGGACTTCCCTACAATGAGCAGTTCTTC. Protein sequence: CASSSPGLPYNEQFF.

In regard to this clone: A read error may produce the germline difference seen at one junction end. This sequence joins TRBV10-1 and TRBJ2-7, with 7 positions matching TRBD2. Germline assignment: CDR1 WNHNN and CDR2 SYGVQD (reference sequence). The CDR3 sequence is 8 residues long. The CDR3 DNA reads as TGCGCCAGCACCAAGGGAGGGTTC. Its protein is CASTKGGF.

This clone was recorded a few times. Here the CDR3 reads CASSLSQGPDTQYF. DNA of the CDR3: TGTGCCAGCAGTTTATCTCAGGGTCCAGATACGCAGTATTTT. The chain combines TRBV28 with TRBJ2-3; a possible D gene is TRBD1 (5 bases). The CDR3 has 14 residues. Deletions cut 1 base from V and 4 bases from J, with 9 bases between. Germline CDR1 MDHEN, CDR2 SYDVKM.

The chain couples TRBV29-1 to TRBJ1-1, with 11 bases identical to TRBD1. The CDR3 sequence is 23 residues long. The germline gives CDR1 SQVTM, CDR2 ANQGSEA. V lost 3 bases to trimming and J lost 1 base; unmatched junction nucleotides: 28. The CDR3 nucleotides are TGCAGCGTTGATGGGTCTGGATTCCCGGGACAGGGGGTCCCACTGAGATCGAACACTGAAGCTTTCTTT. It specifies CSVDGSGFPGQGVPLRSNTEAFF.

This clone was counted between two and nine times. The CDR3 coding sequence is TGCGCCAGCAGCCAAGATAGGCGGGAGCAGTACTTC. Translated, it gives CASSQDRREQYF. The chain links TRBV4-1 to TRBJ2-7; D call uncertain. CDR3 size: 12 residues. Trimming left V 0 bases short and J 7 bases short, with 7 bases between. Germline loops: CDR1 MGHRA, CDR2 YSYEKL.

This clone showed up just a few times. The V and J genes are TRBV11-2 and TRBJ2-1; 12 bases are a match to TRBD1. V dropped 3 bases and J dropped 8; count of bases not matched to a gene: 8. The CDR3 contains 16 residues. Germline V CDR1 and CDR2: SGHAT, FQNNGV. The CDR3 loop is CASSFAGTGGKYEQFF. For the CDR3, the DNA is TGTGCCAGCAGCTTCGCCGGGACAGGGGGCAAGTATGAGCAGTTCTTC.

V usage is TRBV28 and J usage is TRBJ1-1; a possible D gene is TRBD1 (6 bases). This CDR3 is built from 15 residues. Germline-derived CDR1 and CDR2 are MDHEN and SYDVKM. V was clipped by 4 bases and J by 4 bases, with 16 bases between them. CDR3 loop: CASSSPRGLGTEAFF. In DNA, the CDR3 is TGTGCCAGCAGTTCCCCGAGGGGGTTAGGCACTGAAGCTTTCTTT.

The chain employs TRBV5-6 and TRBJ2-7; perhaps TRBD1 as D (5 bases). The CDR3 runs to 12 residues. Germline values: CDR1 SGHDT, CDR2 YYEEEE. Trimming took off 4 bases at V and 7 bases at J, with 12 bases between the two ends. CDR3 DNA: TGTGCCAGCAGCGGGGTAGCAGGGGAGCAGTACTTC. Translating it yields CASSGVAGEQYF.

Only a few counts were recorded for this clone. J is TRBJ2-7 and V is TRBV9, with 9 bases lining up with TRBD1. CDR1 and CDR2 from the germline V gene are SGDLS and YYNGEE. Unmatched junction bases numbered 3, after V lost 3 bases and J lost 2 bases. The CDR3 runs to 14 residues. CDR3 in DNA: TGTGCCAGCAGCGCGACAGGGGGAACCTACGAGCAGTACTTC. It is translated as CASSATGGTYEQYF.

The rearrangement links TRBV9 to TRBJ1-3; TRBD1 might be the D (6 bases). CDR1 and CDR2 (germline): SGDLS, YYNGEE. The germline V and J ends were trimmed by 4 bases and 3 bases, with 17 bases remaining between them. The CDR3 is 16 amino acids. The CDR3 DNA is TGTGCCAGCAGCACCCCCCGGGGGGCGCGTGGAAACACCATATATTTT. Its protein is CASSTPRGARGNTIYF.

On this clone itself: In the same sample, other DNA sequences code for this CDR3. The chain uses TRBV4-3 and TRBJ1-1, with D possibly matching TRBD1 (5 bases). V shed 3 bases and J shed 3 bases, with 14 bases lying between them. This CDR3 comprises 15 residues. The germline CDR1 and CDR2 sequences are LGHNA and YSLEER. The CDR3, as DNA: TGCGCCAGCAGCCAGGCGATGCGGGGGTACACTGAAGCTTTCTTT. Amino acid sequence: CASSQAMRGYTEAFF.

CDR3 amino acids: CASSQTTHIAQYF. CDR3 nucleotide sequence: TGCGCCAGCAGCCAAACTACTCACATCGCGCAGTATTTT. The V gene is TRBV4-3, the J gene TRBJ2-3; D is undetermined. V was clipped by 2 bases and J by 10 bases, with 13 bases between them. Germline CDR1 is LGHNA and CDR2 is YSLEER. The CDR3 has 13 amino acids.

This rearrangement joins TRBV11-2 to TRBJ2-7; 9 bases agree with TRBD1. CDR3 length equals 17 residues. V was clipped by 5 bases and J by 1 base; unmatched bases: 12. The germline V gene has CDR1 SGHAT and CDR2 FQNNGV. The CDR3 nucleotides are TGTGCCAGCAGCCCCCAACCGGGACAGGGAAGTTCCTACGAGCAGTACTTC. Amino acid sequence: CASSPQPGQGSSYEQYF.

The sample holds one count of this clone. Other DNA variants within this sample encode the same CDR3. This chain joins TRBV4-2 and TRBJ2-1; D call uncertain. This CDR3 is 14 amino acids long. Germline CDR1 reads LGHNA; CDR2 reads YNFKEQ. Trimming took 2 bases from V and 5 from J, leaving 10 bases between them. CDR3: CASSQSNRNNEQFF. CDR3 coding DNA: TGTGCCAGCAGCCAAAGTAACAGAAACAATGAGCAGTTCTTC.

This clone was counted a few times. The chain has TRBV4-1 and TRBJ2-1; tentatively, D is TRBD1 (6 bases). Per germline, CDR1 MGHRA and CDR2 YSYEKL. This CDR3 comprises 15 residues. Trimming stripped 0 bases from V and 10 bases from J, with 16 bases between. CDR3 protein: CASSQEWRTEAEQFF. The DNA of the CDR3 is TGCGCCAGCAGCCAAGAATGGCGGACAGAGGCCGAGCAGTTCTTC.

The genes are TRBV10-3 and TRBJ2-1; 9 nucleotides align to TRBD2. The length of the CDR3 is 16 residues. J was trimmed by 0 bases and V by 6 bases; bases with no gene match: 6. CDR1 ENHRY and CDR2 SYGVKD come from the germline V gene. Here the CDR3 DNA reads TGTGCCATCAGACTAGCGGGCAAGAGCTCCTACAATGAGCAGTTCTTC. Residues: CAIRLAGKSSYNEQFF.

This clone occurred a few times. CDR3 in amino acids: CASSQGGTWVSNQPQHF. CDR3 bases: TGCGCCAGCAGCCAAGGCGGAACTTGGGTGAGCAATCAGCCCCAGCATTTT. This chain links TRBV4-1 with TRBJ1-5; no clear D. V was shortened by 1 base and J by 1 base, with 14 bases between the two germline ends. Germline CDR1 MGHRA, CDR2 YSYEKL. The CDR3 loop spans 17 amino acids.

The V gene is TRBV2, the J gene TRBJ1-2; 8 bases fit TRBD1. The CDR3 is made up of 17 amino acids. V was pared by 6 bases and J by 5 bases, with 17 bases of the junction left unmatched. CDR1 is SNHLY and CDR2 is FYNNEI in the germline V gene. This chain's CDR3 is CASSQGGTGSLVYGYTF. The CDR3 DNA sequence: TGTGCCAGCAGCCAAGGTGGGACAGGCTCTTTGGTTTATGGCTACACCTTC. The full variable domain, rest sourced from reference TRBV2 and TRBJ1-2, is EPEVTQTPSHQVTQMGQEVILRCVPISNHLYFYWYRQILGQKVEFLVSFYNNEISEKSEIFDDQFSVERPDGSNFTLKIRSTKLEDSAMYFCASSQGGTGSLVYGYTFGSGTRLTVV.

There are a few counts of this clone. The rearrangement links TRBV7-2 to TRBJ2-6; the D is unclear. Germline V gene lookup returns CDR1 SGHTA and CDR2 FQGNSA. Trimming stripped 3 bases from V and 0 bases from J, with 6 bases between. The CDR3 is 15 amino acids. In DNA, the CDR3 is TGTGCCAGCAGCTTTGTTCACTCTGGGGCCAACGTCCTGACTTTC. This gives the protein CASSFVHSGANVLTF.

The CDR3, as DNA: TGTGCCAGCAGTGAAGGGATTGGACTCTATGGCTACACCTTC. Translation gives CASSEGIGLYGYTF. J is TRBJ1-2 and V is TRBV2; no clear D. V was trimmed by 1 base and J by 4 bases, leaving 10 bases between them. CDR3 length: 14 amino acids. Germline loops: CDR1 SNHLY, CDR2 FYNNEI.

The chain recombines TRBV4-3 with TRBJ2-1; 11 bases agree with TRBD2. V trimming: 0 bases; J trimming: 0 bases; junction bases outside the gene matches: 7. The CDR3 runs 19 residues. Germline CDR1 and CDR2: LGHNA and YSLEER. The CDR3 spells CASSQETSGETPSYNEQFF. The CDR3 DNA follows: TGCGCCAGCAGCCAAGAGACTAGCGGGGAAACTCCCTCCTACAATGAGCAGTTCTTC.

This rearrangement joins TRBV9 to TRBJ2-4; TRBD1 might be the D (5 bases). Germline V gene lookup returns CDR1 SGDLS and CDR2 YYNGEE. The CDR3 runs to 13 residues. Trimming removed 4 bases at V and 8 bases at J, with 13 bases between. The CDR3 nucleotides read TGTGCCAGCAGCCCCAGGGTAGGGGACATTCAGTACTTC. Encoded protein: CASSPRVGDIQYF.

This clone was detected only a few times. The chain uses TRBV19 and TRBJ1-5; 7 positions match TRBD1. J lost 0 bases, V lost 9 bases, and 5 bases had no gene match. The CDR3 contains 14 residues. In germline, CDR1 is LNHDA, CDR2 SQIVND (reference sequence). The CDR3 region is CASHRGYSNQPQHF. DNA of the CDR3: TGTGCCAGCCACAGGGGATATAGCAATCAGCCCCAGCATTTT.

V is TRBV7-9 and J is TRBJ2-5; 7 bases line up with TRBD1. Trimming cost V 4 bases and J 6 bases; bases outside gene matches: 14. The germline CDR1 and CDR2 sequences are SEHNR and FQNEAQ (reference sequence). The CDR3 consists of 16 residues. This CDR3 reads CASSSPGQSGWQTQYF. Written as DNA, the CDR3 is TGTGCCAGCAGCTCGCCGGGACAGAGTGGATGGCAGACCCAGTACTTC.